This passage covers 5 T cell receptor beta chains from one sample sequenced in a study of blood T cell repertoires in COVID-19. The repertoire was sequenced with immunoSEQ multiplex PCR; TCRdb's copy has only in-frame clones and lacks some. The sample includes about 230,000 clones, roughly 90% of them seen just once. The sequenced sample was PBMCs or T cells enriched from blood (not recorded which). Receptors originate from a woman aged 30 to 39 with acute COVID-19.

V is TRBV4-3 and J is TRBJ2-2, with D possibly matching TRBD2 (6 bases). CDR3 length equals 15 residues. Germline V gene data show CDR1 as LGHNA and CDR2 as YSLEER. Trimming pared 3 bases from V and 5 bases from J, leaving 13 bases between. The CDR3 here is CASSQGGPLTGELFF. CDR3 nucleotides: TGCGCCAGCAGCCAGGGGGGACCTTTGACCGGGGAGCTGTTTTTT.

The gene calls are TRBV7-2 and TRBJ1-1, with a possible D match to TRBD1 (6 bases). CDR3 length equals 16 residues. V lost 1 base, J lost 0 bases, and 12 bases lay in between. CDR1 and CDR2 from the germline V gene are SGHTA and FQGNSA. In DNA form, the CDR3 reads TGTGCCAGCAGCTTAGAGACGGGACATTTGAACACTGAAGCTTTCTTT. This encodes CASSLETGHLNTEAFF.

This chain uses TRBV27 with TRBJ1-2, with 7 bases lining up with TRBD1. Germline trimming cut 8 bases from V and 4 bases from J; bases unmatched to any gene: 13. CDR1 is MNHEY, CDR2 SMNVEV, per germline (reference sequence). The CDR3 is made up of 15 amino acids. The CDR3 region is CASANRGVGVYGYTF. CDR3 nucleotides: TGTGCCAGCGCTAACAGGGGCGTTGGTGTCTATGGCTACACCTTC.

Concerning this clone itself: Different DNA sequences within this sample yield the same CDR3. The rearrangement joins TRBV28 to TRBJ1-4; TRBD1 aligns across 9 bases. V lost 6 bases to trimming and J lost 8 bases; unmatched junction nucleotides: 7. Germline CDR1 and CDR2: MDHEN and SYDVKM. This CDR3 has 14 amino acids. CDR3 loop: CASRRDRVREKLFF. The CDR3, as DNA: TGTGCCAGCAGAAGGGACAGGGTGCGGGAAAAACTGTTTTTT.

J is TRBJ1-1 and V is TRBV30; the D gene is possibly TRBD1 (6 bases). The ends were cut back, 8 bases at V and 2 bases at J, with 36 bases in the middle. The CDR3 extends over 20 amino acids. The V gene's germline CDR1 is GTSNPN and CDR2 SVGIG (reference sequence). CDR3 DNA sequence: TGTGCCGGCACCATTGGCTTAGGTCGCCCGCGGCAGGGGAGAAACACTGAAGCTTTCTTT. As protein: CAGTIGLGRPRQGRNTEAFF.